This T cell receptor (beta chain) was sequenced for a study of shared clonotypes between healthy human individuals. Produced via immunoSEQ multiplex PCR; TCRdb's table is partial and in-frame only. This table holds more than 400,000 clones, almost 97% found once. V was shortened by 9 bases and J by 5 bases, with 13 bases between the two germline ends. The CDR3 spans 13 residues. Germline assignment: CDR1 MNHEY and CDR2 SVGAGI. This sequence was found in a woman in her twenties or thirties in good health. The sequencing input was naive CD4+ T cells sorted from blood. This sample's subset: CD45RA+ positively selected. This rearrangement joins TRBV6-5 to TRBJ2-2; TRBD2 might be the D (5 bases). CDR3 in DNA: TGTGCCAGTAATGCCTGGGAGACCGGGGAGCTGTTTTTT. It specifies CASNAWETGELFF.